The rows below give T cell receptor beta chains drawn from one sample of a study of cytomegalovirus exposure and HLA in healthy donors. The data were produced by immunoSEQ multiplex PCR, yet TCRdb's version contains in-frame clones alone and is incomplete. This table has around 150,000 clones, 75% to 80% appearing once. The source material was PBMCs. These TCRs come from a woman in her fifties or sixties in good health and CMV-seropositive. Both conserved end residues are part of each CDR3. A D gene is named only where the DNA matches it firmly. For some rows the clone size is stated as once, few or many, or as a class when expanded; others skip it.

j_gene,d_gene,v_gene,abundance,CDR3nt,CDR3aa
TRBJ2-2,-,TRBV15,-,TGTGCCACCAGCAGAGAGAGTTCCGGGATTCTCGGGGCCGGGGAGCTGTTTTTT,CATSRESSGILGAGELFF
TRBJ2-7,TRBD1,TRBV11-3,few,TGTGCCAGCAGCCCACGGACAGGGGCGCGCGAGCAGTACTTC,CASSPRTGAREQYF
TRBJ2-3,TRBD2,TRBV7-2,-,TGTGCCAGCAGCTTAGTCGGGGGGGCCGGAGATACGCAGTATTTT,CASSLVGGAGDTQYF
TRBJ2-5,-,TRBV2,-,TGTGCCAGCAGTTTAGGAGTGGAGACCCAGTACTTC,CASSLGVETQYF
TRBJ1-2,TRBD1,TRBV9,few,TGTGCCAGCAGCGTATCCCCCAGTCGACAGGGGAACGGCTACACCTTC,CASSVSPSRQGNGYTF
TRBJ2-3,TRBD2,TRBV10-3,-,TGTGCCATCAGCGACCAGACTAGCGGGGGGACAGATACGCAGTATTTT,CAISDQTSGGTDTQYF
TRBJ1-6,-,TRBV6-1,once,TGTGCCAGTTCAAAAGCGGCATCCTATAATTCACCCCTCCACTTT,CASSKAASYNSPLHF
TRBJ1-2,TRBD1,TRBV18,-,TGTGCCAGCTCAAGGGACAGGGATGGCTACACCTTC,CASSRDRDGYTF
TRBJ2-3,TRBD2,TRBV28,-,TGTGCCAGCAGTTTTTTCGGGACTAGCGGGGCCACAGATACGCAGTATTTT,CASSFFGTSGATDTQYF
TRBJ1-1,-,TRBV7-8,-,TGTGCCAGCAGCCCGACAGCGAACACTGAAGCTTTCTTT,CASSPTANTEAFF
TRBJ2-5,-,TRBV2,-,TGTGCCAGCAAGACGGACTCCCAAGAGACCCAGTACTTC,CASKTDSQETQYF
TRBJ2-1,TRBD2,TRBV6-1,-,TGTGCCAGCAGAATCGCGGGAGTCCCCTACAATGAGCAGTTCTTC,CASRIAGVPYNEQFF
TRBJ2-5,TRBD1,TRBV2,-,TGTGCCAGCAGTACGGACAGGGCACAAGAGACCCAGTACTTC,CASSTDRAQETQYF
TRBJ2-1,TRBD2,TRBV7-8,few,TGTGCCAGCAGCTTCCTAGCGGGGGGGCGGTCTGAGCAGTTCTTC,CASSFLAGGRSEQFF
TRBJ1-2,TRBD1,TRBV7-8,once,TGTGCCAGCAGCTTCTCAGGGGGCAATGGCTACACCTTC,CASSFSGGNGYTF
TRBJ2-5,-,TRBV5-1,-,TGCGCCAGCAGCTCCCTATCCCATACCCAGGGGCAAGAGACCCAGTACTTC,CASSSLSHTQGQETQYF
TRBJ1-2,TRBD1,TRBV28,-,TGTGCCAGCAGCAAGGGACAGTACTATGGCTACACCTTC,CASSKGQYYGYTF
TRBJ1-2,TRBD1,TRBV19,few,TGTGCCAGTAGTATCGGGACAGCTTATGGCTACACCTTC,CASSIGTAYGYTF
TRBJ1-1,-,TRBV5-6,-,TGTGCCAGCAGCTATGGCGGAATGAACACTGAAGCTTTCTTT,CASSYGGMNTEAFF
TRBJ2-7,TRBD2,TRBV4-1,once,TGCGCCAGCAGCCAAGTCACTAGCGGGTCCTACGAGCAGTACTTC,CASSQVTSGSYEQYF
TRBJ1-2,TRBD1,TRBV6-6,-,TGTGCCAGCAGTTACGGGACAGTCTTCTATGGCTACACCTTC,CASSYGTVFYGYTF
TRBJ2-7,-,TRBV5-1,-,TGCGCCAGCAGCTTGAGCCCGGTTGGGACATCCTACGAGCAGTACTTC,CASSLSPVGTSYEQYF
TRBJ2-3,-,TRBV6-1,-,TGTGCCAGCAGTCGCTATAACACAGATACGCAGTATTTT,CASSRYNTDTQYF
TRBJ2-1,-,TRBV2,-,TGTGCCAGCAGTCCCCACCCCACCTATAATGAGCAGTTCTTC,CASSPHPTYNEQFF
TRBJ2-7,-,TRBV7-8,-,TGTGCCAGCACCCATTTCCGGGACAACTCCTACGAGCAGTACTTC,CASTHFRDNSYEQYF
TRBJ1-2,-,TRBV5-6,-,TGTGCCAGCAGTCCTCTACAGAGCCGCTATGGCTACACCTTC,CASSPLQSRYGYTF
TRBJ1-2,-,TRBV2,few,TGTGCCAGCAGTGAGTCCCAGGGTCGGGGCTACACCTTC,CASSESQGRGYTF
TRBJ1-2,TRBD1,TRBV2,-,TGTGCCAGCAGTGCCCACCGGGACAGGGAGCGCTACACCTTC,CASSAHRDRERYTF
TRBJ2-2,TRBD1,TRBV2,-,TGTGCCAGCAGTGCAGGGACAGGGTACACCGGGGAGCTGTTTTTT,CASSAGTGYTGELFF
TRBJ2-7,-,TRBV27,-,TGTGCCAGCAGTTTGAGGTCCCGTAGCTCCTACGAGCAGTACTTC,CASSLRSRSSYEQYF
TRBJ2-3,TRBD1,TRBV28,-,TGTGCCAGCAGTAACAGGGGGAGTTACACAGATACGCAGTATTTT,CASSNRGSYTDTQYF
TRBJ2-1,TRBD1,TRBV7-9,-,TGTGCCAGCAGCGAGAATCGACAGGGCGCCTACAATGAGCAGTTCTTC,CASSENRQGAYNEQFF
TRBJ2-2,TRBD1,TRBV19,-,TGTGCCAGTAATCGCGAGACAGGGGGCGGGAGAACCGGGGAGCTGTTTTTT,CASNRETGGGRTGELFF
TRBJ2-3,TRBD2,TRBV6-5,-,TGTGCCAGCAGTTACTCTCCTAGCGGGGCGGATACGCAGTATTTT,CASSYSPSGADTQYF
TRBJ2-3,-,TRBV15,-,TGTGCCACCAGCAGAGATCCCCCGGACAGAAGGAGCACAGATACGCAGTATTTT,CATSRDPPDRRSTDTQYF
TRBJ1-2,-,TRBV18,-,TGTGCCAGCTCACCACCGTCCAGGGCCAACTATGGCTACACCTTC,CASSPPSRANYGYTF
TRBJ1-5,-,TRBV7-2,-,TGTGCCAGCAGCTCGAGGGAGCCCCTAACCGAGATACCCGGTCAGCCCCAGCATTTT,CASSSREPLTEIPGQPQHF
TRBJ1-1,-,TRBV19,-,TGTGCCAGTAGTAACCCCTCCGAGAAGAACACTGAAGCTTTCTTT,CASSNPSEKNTEAFF
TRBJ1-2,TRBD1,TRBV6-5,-,TGTGCCAGCAGTAAAGGACAGGACAAAAATGGCTACACCTTC,CASSKGQDKNGYTF
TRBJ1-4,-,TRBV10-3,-,TGTGCCAGCAGGGACTCCGCAACTAATGAAAAACTGTTTTTT,CASRDSATNEKLFF
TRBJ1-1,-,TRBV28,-,TGTGCCAGCAGTTTGAGGGTGAACACTGAAGCTTTCTTT,CASSLRVNTEAFF
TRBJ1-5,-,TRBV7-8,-,TGTGCCAGCAGCTTAGACAGGATTGAGCCCCAGCATTTT,CASSLDRIEPQHF
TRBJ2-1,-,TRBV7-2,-,TGTGCCAGCAGCTCCGATTCCCGACTAGAGCAGTTCTTC,CASSSDSRLEQFF
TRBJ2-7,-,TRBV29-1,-,TGCAGCGTTGAGGAGGGAGACAGACCGTACGAGCAGTACTTC,CSVEEGDRPYEQYF
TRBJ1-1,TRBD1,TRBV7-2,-,TGTGCCAGCAGCCCCACAGGGGGGAACACTGAAGCTTTCTTT,CASSPTGGNTEAFF
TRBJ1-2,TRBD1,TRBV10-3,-,TGTGCCATCAGTACCGGGACAGCGACCTATGGCTACACCTTC,CAISTGTATYGYTF
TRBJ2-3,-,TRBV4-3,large,TGCGCCAGCAGCCAAGAACGGGGGGCGACAGATACGCAGTATTTT,CASSQERGATDTQYF
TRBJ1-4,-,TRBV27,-,TGTGCCAGCAGTCTCGGACAGTCCGTTAATGAAAAACTGTTTTTT,CASSLGQSVNEKLFF
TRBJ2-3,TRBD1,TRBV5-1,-,TGCGCCAGCAGCTTGACAGGGGGAGTTGCAGATACGCAGTATTTT,CASSLTGGVADTQYF
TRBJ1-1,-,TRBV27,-,TGTGCCAGCAGTTTAAGGCCCGGGGGGACTGAAGCTTTCTTT,CASSLRPGGTEAFF
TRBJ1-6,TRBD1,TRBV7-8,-,TGTGCCAGCAGCCCTTGGACAGGGGTAGATTCACCCCTCCACTTT,CASSPWTGVDSPLHF
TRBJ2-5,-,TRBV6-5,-,TGTGCCAGCAGTTACTCGAGGACTACCCAAGAGACCCAGTACTTC,CASSYSRTTQETQYF
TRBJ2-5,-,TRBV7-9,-,TGTGCCAGCAGCCGTAGGGGGAACCTGGGCGCCCAAGAGACCCAGTACTTC,CASSRRGNLGAQETQYF